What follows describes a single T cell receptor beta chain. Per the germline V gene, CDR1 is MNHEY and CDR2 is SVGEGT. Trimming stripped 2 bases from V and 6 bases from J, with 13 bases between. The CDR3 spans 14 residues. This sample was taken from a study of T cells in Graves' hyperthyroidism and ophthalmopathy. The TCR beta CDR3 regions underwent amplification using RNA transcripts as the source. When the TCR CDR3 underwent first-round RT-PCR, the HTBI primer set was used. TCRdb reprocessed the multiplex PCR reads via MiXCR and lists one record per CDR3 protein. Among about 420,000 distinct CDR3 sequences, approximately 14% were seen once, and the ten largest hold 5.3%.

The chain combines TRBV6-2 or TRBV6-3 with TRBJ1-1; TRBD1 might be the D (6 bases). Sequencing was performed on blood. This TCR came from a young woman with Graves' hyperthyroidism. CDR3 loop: CASSYQGPLAEAFF. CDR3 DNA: TGTGCCAGCAGTTACCAGGGGCCCCTAGCTGAAGCTTTCTTT.